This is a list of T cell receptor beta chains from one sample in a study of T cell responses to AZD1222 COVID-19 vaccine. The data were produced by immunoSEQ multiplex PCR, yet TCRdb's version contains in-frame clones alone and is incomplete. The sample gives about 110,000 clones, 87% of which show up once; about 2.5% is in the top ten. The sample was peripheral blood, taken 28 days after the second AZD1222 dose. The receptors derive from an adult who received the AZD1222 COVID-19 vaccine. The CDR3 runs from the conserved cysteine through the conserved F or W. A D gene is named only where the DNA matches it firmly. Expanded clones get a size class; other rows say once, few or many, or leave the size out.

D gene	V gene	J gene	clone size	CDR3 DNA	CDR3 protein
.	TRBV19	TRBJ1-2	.	TGTGCCAGTACCTTAAGGGGCACTCCCAGCTATGGCTACACCTTC	CASTLRGTPSYGYTF
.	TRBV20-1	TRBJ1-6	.	TGCAGTGCTAGTGCGCAGCCGAGCTCCTATAATTCACCCCTCCACTTT	CSASAQPSSYNSPLHF
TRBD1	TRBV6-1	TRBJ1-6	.	TGTGCCAGCAGTGAAAGGGTACAGGGGGCTTCTTCACCCCTCCACTTT	CASSERVQGASSPLHF
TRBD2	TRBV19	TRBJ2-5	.	TGTGCCAGCCTAAGCCGGACTAGAGAGACCCAGTACTTC	CASLSRTRETQYF
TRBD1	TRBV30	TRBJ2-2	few	TGTGCCTGGAGATTGGGACAGGGAGACACCGGGGAGCTGTTTTTT	CAWRLGQGDTGELFF
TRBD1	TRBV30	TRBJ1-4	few	TGTGCCTGGAGTGCAGGGGACAGTTCGGGTGTTGAAAAACTGTTTTTT	CAWSAGDSSGVEKLFF
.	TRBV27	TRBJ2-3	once	TGTGCCAGCAGCCCGATCTGGTCGCGGATCAACACAGATACGCAGTATTTT	CASSPIWSRINTDTQYF
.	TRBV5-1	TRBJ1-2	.	TGCGCCAGCAGCTTGGACAGGGACTATGGCTACACCTTC	CASSLDRDYGYTF
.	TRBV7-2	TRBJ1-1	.	TGTGCCAGCAGCTACCAGGTCGGGGGAAACACTGAAGCTTTCTTT	CASSYQVGGNTEAFF
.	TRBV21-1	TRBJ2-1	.	TGTGCCAGCAGCAAGACTCCCAGGGTTCCCGTGTCCTACAATGAGCAGTTCTTC	CASSKTPRVPVSYNEQFF
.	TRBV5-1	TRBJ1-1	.	TGCGCCAGCAGCTTCCGACGGCAGAACACTGAAGCTTTCTTT	CASSFRRQNTEAFF
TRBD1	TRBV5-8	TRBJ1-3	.	TGTGCCAGCAGCAGATTCCGCGGGACAGCTGGAAACACCATATATTTT	CASSRFRGTAGNTIYF